This T cell receptor beta chain was obtained from a study of blood T cells in healthy people across ages. In its sample, this clonotype was seen a few times. CDR3 length: 11 residues. Germline assignment: CDR1 DFQATT and CDR2 SNEGSKA (reference sequence). Trimming left V 3 bases short and J 6 bases short, with 8 bases between. The use of a sample-barcoded 5' primer and a J-beta primer mix characterized a second PCR of roughly 6 to 11 cycles. One entry per CDR3 protein, called by TCRdb with MiXCR from the 5' RACE reads. The sample has fewer than 800,000 distinct CDR3 sequences, around a quarter seen once. The same specimen was also included in a second study, on T cells of mothers and their children. That study adds: Three healthy Caucasian mothers and their six children were the donors.

The receptor comes from a boy between 10 and 17 years old in good health. Sequencing was done on a sample of blood. This chain connects TRBV20-1 to TRBJ1-2, with D possibly being TRBD1 (5 bases). CDR3 in DNA: TGCAGTGCTAGCCTCAGGGATGGCTACACCTTC. Protein: CSASLRDGYTF.